This T cell receptor (gamma chain) is drawn from a study of γδ T cells in repeated Plasmodium falciparum infection. TCRdb redid clone calling on the multiplex PCR reads using CATT. The table includes about 30,000 gamma-chain clones, approximately 1.5% detected once. In the case of this clone: This DNA translates differently at residue 3 from the TCRdb protein, which is that of a much larger clone; a read error is likely, and the protein shown is the DNA's own translation.

The CDR3 is 11 residues long. Germline-derived CDR1 and CDR2 are EGSTGY and YDSYTSSV. Vgamma9/Vdelta2+ and Vdelta2-negative gammadelta T cells were flow-sorted from PBMC for bulk sequencing. This receptor was identified in a pool of human donors (malaria-infected and uninfected, not separated). Sequenced input: gamma-delta T cells from blood. This chain uses TRGV4 with TRGJ1 or TRGJ2. The CDR3 DNA reads TGTGCCGCCTGGGATAAGGATAAGAAACTCTTT. Translated, it gives CAAWDKDKKLF.